The present T cell receptor beta chain was sequenced within a study of shared clonotypes between healthy human individuals. Study-level findings and limits: Larger estimated richness was generally recorded for naive subsets relative to memory subsets. The small donor group covered limited genetic and exposure diversity.

A remark on this clone: The antigen is unknown. Other DNA sequences in this specimen translate into the identical CDR3.

Positive CCR7 selection of CD45RO-negative cells yielded the naive CD8 cells, and terminally differentiated effector memory CD45RA+ cells were excluded. Germline-derived CDR1 and CDR2 are MNHEY and SMNVEV (reference sequence). The length of the CDR3 is 13 residues. Germline trimming cut 8 bases from V and 2 bases from J; bases unmatched to any gene: 3. In the study's own analysis: Sequence data from immunoSEQ were junction-only and lacked quality scores; consequently, filtering differed. TCRdb's table, derived via immunoSEQ multiplex PCR, lists solely in-frame clones and lacks some. V and J calls plus clone size are reproduced from that table; the DNA served to infer D and trimming. This table holds 2 million to 2.5 million clones, 93% found once.

The specimen sequenced was naive CD8+ T cells from PBMCs. The V and J genes are TRBV27 and TRBJ2-7; 10 bases are shared with TRBD1. The clonotype comes from a man between 18 and 35 years old in good health. Some clones in this sample may be carry-over from other donors' samples. The CDR3 DNA reads TGTGCCAGCTCCGACAGGGGGCCCTACGAGCAGTACTTC. Translating it yields CASSDRGPYEQYF.